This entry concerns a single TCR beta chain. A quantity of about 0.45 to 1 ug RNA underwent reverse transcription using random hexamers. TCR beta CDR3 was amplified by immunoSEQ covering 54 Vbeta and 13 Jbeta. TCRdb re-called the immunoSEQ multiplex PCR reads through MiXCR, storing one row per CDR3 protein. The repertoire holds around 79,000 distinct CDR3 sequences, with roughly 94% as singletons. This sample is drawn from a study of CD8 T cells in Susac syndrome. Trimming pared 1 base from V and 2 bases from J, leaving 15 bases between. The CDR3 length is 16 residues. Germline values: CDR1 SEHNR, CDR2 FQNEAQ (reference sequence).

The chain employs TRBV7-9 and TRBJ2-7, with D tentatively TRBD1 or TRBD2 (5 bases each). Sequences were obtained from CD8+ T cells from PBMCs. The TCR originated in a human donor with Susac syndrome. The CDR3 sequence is CASSLGSPGPTYEQYF. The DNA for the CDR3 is TGTGCCAGCAGCTTAGGCTCTCCGGGACCTACCTACGAGCAGTACTTC.